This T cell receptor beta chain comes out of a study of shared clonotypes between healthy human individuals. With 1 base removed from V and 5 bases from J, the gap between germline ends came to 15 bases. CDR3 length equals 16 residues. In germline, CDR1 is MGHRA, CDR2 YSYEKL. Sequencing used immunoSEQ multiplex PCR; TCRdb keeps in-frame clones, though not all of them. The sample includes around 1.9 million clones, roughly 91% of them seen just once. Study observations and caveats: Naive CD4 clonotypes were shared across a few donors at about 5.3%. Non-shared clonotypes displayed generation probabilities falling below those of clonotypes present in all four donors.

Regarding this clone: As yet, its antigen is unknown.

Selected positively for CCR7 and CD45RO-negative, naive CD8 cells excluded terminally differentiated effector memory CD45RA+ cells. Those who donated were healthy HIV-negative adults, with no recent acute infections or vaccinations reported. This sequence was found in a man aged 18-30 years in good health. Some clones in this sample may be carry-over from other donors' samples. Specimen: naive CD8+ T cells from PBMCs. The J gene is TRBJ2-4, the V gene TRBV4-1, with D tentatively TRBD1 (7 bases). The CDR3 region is CASSQVRGGGENIQYF. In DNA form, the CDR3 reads TGCGCCAGCAGCCAAGTCCGTGGAGGGGGCGAAAACATTCAGTACTTC.